Listed below are T cell receptor beta chains from one sample, sequenced in a study of cytomegalovirus exposure and HLA in healthy donors. Data came from immunoSEQ multiplex PCR; TCRdb stores just in-frame clones and leaves some out. The sample yields about 170,000 clones, under 80% seen once. The sequenced material came from PBMCs. The receptors were sampled from a man aged 35 to 55 in good health and CMV-seronegative. The CDR3 runs from the conserved cysteine through the conserved F or W. The order of the fields is clone size, J gene, CDR3 length, D gene, V gene, CDR3 DNA, CDR3 protein. A D gene is named only where the DNA matches it firmly. A clone size is listed for some rows: how often the clone was seen (once, few, many), or a class if it is expanded.

. | TRBJ2-1 | 17 | . | TRBV5-4 | TGTGCCAGCAGCCGCAGTACCAACAGGTGGGAAATAGGTGAGCAGTTCTTC | CASSRSTNRWEIGEQFF
. | TRBJ2-7 | 14 | TRBD1 | TRBV7-9 | TGTGCCAGCAGCGACGGGACAGTTAAATACGAGCAGTACTTC | CASSDGTVKYEQYF
. | TRBJ2-7 | 19 | TRBD2 | TRBV19 | TGTGCCAGTAGTATTCAGGGGACTAGCGGGGGGGCCATCACAAACGAGCAGTACTTC | CASSIQGTSGGAITNEQYF
. | TRBJ1-1 | 13 | TRBD1 | TRBV6-1 | TGTGCCAGCAGCCCTACAGGGGACACTGAAGCTTTCTTT | CASSPTGDTEAFF
few | TRBJ2-7 | 11 | . | TRBV29-1 | TGCAGCGTTGAAGGAGACTACGAGCAGTACTTC | CSVEGDYEQYF
. | TRBJ2-1 | 14 | . | TRBV5-1 | TGCGCCAGCAGCTTTGACTTCTCCTACAATGAGCAGTTCTTC | CASSFDFSYNEQFF
. | TRBJ1-5 | 14 | . | TRBV6-4 | TGTGCCAGCAGTGACACAATACAGGGACAGCCCCAGCATTTT | CASSDTIQGQPQHF
. | TRBJ2-1 | 16 | . | TRBV5-8 | TGTGCCAGCAGCTTGGCCAAACTGAGCTCCTACAATGAGCAGTTCTTC | CASSLAKLSSYNEQFF
few | TRBJ2-3 | 14 | . | TRBV6-6 | TGTGCCAGCAGTGATCGGCACAGAACAGATACGCAGTATTTT | CASSDRHRTDTQYF
. | TRBJ2-1 | 14 | TRBD2 | TRBV2 | TGTGCCAGCACTACGGCGGGAGGGCCGGGTGAGCAGTTCTTC | CASTTAGGPGEQFF
. | TRBJ2-5 | 15 | TRBD1 | TRBV18 | TGTGCCAGCTCACGACGGGACAGGGGTCAAGAGACCCAGTACTTC | CASSRRDRGQETQYF
. | TRBJ1-1 | 15 | . | TRBV27 | TGTGCCAGCAGTTTACGGGGCGACGGGGGCACTGAAGCTTTCTTT | CASSLRGDGGTEAFF
. | TRBJ1-2 | 12 | . | TRBV30 | TGTGCCTGGAGTCCCGGGAACTATGGCTACACCTTC | CAWSPGNYGYTF
few | TRBJ2-2 | 15 | TRBD2 | TRBV19 | TGTGCCAGTTCCCTAGCGGGAGTAAGGACCGGGGAGCTGTTTTTT | CASSLAGVRTGELFF
. | TRBJ1-2 | 12 | . | TRBV19 | TGTGCCAGTATTCGGGGAGACGGCGGCTACACCTTC | CASIRGDGGYTF
. | TRBJ2-2 | 16 | TRBD2 | TRBV7-2 | TGTGCCAGCAGCTTAGTGGCTAGCGGGAGTACCGGGGAGCTGTTTTTT | CASSLVASGSTGELFF
. | TRBJ2-7 | 15 | TRBD2 | TRBV7-9 | TGTGCCAGCAGCTTCGGGGGGGCCAAATCCGACGAGCAGTACTTC | CASSFGGAKSDEQYF